This TCR beta chain was obtained from a study of blood T cell repertoires in COVID-19. On the study more broadly: Donors in the United States, Italy and Spain gave samples during acute or convalescent COVID-19. PBMCs, B-cell-depleted T cells, or T cells were the source of the cDNA or gDNA that made up the material.

In the authors' methods: Cell counts per sample came from amplifying reference gene primers. The protocol was immunoSEQ multiplex PCR, while the TCRdb copy is restricted to in-frame clones and leaves out a portion. That table supplies the V and J calls and clone size; D and trimming were determined from the DNA. The sample records about 150,000 clones, around 84% being singletons. CDR3 length equals 14 residues. Unmatched junction bases numbered 7, after V lost 4 bases and J lost 8 bases. CDR1 is SGHNT, CDR2 YENEEA, per germline. The chain carries TRBV11-3 and TRBJ1-4; 7 bases map to TRBD1. The sequence was obtained from a man older than 75 with acute or convalescent COVID-19. The sample was peripheral blood. The CDR3 region is CASSSNRGVEKLFF. DNA for the CDR3: TGTGCCAGCAGCTCAAACAGGGGTGTGGAAAAACTGTTTTTT.